This TCR beta chain was captured by sequencing in a study of T cells after yellow fever vaccination. Notes on the study in general: Shared CD4/CD8 clonotypes were a small share, likely from convergent recombination. Most clones from primary vaccination were detected again post-booster (around 96% CD4, 88% CD8).

5'RACE template switching produced TCR cDNA carrying a universal primer site and UMIs. TCRdb reprocessed the 5' RACE reads with MiXCR, giving one entry per CDR3 protein. The table records over 250,000 distinct CDR3 sequences, about 4% of them present only once. The CDR3 totals 13 residues. CDR1 and CDR2 (germline): DFQATT, SNEGSKA (reference sequence). Between the trimmed V and J ends, which lost 5 bases and 5 bases, there was a span of 12 bases. This clonotype has just a few counts. The antigen is unknown. This rearrangement joins TRBV20-1 to TRBJ2-2; TRBD1 or TRBD2 may be the D gene (5 bases each). The sequencing used PBMCs, collected 5 days after the yellow fever booster vaccination. This clonotype originated in a young man who received the YFV17D yellow fever vaccine. As DNA, the CDR3 is TGCAGTGCTCCGGGGCTAGCAACCGGGGAGCTGTTTTTT. It specifies CSAPGLATGELFF.